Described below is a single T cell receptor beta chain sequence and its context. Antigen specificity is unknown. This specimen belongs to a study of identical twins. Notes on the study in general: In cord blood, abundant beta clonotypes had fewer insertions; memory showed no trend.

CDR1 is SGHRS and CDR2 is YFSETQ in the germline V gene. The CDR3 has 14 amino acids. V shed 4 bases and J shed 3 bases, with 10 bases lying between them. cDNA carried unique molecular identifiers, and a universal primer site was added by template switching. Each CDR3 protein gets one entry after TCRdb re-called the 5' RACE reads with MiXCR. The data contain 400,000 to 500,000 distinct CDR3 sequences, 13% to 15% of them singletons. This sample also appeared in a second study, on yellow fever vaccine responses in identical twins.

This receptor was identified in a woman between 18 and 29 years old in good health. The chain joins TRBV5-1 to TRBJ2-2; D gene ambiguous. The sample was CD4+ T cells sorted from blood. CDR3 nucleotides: TGCGCCAGCAGCCCAAAAGGCTACACCGGGGAGCTGTTTTTT. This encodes CASSPKGYTGELFF.